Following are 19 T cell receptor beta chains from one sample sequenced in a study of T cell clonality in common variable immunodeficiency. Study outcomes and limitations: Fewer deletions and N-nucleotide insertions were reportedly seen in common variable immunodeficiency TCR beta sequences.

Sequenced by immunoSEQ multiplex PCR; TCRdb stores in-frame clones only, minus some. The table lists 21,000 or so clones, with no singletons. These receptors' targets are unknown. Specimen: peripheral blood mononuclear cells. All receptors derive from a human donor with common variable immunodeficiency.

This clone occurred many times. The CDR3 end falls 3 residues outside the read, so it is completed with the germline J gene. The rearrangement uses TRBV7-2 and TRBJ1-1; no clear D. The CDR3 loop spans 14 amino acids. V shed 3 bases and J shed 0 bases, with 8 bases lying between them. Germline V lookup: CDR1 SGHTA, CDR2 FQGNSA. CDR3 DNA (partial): TGTGCCAGCAGCTTTCGAGGTATGAACACTGAA. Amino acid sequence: CASSFRGMNTE. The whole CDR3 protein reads CASSFRGMNTEAFF.

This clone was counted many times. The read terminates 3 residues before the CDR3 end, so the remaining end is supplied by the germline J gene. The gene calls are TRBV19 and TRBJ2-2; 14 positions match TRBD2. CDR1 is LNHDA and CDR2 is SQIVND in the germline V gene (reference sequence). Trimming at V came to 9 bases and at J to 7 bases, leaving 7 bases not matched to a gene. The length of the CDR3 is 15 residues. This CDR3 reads CASGTSGGFFGELFF. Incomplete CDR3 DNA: TGTGCCAGCGGGACTAGCGGGGGCTTCTTCGGGGAG.

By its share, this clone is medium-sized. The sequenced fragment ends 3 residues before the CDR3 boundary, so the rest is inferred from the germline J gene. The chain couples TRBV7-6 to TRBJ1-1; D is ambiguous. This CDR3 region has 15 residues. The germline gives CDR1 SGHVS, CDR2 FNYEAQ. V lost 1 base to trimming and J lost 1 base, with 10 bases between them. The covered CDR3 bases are TGTGCCAGCAGCTTAGGAGCGGGAAGGAACACTGAA. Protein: CASSLGAGRNTE. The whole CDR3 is CASSLGAGRNTEAFF.

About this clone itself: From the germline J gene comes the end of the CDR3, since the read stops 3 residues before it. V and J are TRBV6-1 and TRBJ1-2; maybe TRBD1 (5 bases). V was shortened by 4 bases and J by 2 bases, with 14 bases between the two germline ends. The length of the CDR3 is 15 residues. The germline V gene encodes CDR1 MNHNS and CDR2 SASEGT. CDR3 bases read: TGTGCCAGCAGTGGGGGAGGGGTCCGGAACTATGGC. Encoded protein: CASSGGGVRNYG. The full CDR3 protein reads CASSGGGVRNYGYTF.

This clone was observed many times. The sequenced CDR3 bases are TGTGCCAGCACAGAATATAGCAATCAGCCC. It codes for CASTEYSNQP. The whole CDR3 is CASTEYSNQPQHF. The V gene is TRBV28, the J gene TRBJ1-5; D is unclear. The read terminates 3 residues ahead of where the CDR3 ends, so the germline J gene completes it. The CDR3 runs 13 residues. The germline V and J ends were trimmed by 7 bases and 0 bases, with 7 bases remaining between them. Germline lookup yields CDR1 MDHEN and CDR2 SYDVKM.

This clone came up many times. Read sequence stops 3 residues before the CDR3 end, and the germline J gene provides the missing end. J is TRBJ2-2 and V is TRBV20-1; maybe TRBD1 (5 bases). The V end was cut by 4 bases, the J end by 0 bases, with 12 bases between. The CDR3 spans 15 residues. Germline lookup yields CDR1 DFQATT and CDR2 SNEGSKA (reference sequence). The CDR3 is CSAKQVLANTGELFF. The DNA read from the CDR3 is TGCAGTGCTAAACAGGTCCTAGCGAACACCGGGGAG.

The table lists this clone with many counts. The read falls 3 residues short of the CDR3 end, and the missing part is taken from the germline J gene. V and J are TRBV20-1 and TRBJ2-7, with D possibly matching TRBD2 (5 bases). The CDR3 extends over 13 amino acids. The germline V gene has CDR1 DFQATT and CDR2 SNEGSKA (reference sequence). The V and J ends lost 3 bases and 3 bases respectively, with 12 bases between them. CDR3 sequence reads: CSARFPRGYEQYF. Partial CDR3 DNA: TGCAGTGCTAGGTTCCCCCGGGGCTACGAG.

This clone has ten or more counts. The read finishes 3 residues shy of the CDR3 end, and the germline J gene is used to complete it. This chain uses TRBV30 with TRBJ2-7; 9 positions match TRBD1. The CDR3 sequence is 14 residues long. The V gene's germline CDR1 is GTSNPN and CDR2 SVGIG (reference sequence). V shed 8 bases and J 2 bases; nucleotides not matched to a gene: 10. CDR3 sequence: CAAFLDRGPYEQYF. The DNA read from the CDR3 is TGTGCCGCTTTTTTGGACAGGGGCCCCTACGAG.

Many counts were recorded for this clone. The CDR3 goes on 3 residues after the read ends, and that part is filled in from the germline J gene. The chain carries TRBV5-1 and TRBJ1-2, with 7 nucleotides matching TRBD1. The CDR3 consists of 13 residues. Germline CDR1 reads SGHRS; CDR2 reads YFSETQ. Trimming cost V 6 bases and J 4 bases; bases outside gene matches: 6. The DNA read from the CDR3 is TGCGCCAGCAACTTAGGGGGCGCCTATGGC. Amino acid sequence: CASNLGGAYG. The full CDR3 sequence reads CASNLGGAYGYTF. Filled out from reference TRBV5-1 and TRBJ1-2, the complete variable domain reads KAGVTQTPRYLIKTRGQQVTLSCSPISGHRSVSWYQQTPGQGLQFLFEYFSETQRNKGNFPGRFSGRQFSNSRSEMNVSTLELGDSALYLCASNLGGAYGYTFGSGTRLTVV.

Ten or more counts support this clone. The CDR3 here is CSARRAGGLIGELFF. The covered CDR3 bases are TGCAGTGCCCGTCGAGCGGGGGGGCTGATCGGGGAG. The V gene is TRBV20-1, the J gene TRBJ2-2; 10 bases are a match to TRBD2. The sequenced fragment ends 3 residues before the CDR3 boundary, so the rest is inferred from the germline J gene. Unmatched junction bases numbered 11, after V lost 6 bases and J lost 7 bases. This CDR3 contains 15 residues. Germline V gene lookup returns CDR1 DFQATT and CDR2 SNEGSKA (reference sequence).

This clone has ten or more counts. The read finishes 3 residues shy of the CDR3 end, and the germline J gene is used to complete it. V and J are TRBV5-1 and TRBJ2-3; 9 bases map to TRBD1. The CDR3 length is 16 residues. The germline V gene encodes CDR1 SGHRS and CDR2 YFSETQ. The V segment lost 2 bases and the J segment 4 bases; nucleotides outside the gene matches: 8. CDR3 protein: CASSLWDRETADTQYF. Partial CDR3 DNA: TGCGCCAGCAGCTTATGGGACAGGGAAACAGCAGATACG. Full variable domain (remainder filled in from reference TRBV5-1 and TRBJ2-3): KAGVTQTPRYLIKTRGQQVTLSCSPISGHRSVSWYQQTPGQGLQFLFEYFSETQRNKGNFPGRFSGRQFSNSRSEMNVSTLELGDSALYLCASSLWDRETADTQYFGPGTRLTVL.

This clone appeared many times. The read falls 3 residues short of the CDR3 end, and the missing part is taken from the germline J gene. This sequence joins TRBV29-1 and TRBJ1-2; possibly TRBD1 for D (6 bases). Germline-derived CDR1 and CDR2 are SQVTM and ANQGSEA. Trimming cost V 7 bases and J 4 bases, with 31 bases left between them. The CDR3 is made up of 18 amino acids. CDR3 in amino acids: CSAILGGANTMGLYGYTF. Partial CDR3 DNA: TGCAGCGCTATCCTCGGGGGGGCAAATACAATGGGACTCTATGGC.

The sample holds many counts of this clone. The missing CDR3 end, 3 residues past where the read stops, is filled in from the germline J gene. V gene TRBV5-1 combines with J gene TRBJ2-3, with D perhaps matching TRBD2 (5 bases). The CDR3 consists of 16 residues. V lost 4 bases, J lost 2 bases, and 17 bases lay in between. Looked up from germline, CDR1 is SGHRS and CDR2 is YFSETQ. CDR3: CASSRQRTQTTDTQYF. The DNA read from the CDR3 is TGCGCCAGCAGCCGTCAGCGGACTCAGACCACAGATACG.

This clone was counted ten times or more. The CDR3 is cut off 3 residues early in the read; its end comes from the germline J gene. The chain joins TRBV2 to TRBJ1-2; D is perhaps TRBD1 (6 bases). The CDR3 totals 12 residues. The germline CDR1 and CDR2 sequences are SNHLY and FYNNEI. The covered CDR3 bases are TGTGCCAGCAGGGAACAGGGTAGCGGC. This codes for CASREQGSG. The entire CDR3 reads CASREQGSGYTF.

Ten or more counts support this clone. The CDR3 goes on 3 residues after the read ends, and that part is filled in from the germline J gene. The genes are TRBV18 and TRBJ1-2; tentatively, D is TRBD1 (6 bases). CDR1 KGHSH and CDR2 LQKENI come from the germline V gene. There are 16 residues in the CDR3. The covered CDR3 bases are TGTGCCAGCTCACCGGGGACAACGGGTGATCCCCACGGC. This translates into CASSPGTTGDPHG. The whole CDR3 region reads CASSPGTTGDPHGYTF.

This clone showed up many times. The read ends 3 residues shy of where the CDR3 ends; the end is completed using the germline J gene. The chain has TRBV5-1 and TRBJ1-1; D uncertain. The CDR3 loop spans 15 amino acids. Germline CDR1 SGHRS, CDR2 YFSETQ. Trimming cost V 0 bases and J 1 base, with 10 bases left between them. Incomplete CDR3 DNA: TGCGCCAGCAGCTTGGATCCGGCAGGGAACACTGAA. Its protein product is CASSLDPAGNTE. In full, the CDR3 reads CASSLDPAGNTEAFF.

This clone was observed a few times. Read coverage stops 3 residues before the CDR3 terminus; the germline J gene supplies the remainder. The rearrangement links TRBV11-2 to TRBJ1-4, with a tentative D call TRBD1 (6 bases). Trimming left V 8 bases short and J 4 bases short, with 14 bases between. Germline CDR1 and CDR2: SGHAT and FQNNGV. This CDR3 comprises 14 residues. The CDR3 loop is CASDSTGYNEKLFF. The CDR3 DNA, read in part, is TGTGCCAGCGACTCTACAGGGTATAATGAAAAA.

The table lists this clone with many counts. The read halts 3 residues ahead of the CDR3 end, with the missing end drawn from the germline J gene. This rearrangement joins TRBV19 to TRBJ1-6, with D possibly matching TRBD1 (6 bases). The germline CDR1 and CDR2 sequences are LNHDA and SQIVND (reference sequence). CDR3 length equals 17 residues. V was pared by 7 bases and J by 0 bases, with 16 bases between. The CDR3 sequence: CASTGQRTSSYNSPLHF. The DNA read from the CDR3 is TGTGCCAGTACTGGACAGAGAACCAGCTCCTATAATTCACCC.

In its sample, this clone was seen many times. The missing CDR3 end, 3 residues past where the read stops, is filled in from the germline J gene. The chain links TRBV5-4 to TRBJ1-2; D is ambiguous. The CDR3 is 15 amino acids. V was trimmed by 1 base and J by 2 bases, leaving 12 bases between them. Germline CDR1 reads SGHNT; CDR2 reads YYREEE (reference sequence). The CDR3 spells CASSLSGRWNYGYTF. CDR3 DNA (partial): TGTGCCAGCAGCTTGTCCGGTCGGTGGAACTATGGC.